Following are 8 T cell receptor beta chains from one sample sequenced in a study of blood T cell repertoires in COVID-19. The method was immunoSEQ multiplex PCR; TCRdb's version includes in-frame clones alone and lacks a portion of them. The sample holds approximately 200,000 clones; around 80% are singletons and the top ten take about 10%. Sequences were obtained from peripheral blood. The origin of the receptors is a woman aged 80 or older with acute or convalescent COVID-19.

This clone was found once. The rearrangement links TRBV11-2 to TRBJ1-5, with 9 bases matching TRBD1. The CDR3 loop spans 15 amino acids. The germline gives CDR1 SGHAT, CDR2 FQNNGV. Unmatched junction bases numbered 1, after V lost 3 bases and J lost 1 base. The CDR3 here is CASSFGQGSNQPQHF. The CDR3, as DNA: TGTGCCAGCAGCTTTGGACAGGGGAGCAATCAGCCCCAGCATTTT.

The table lists this clone with a count of one. The rearrangement uses TRBV12-3 or TRBV12-4 and TRBJ1-5, with unresolved D. The V gene lost 6 bases and the J gene lost 11 bases, with 14 bases spanning the gap. This CDR3 spans 12 amino acids. The CDR3 region is CASRKTEGSQHF. The CDR3 region has the DNA TGTGCCAGCAGGAAAACAGAAGGTTCCCAGCATTTT.

CDR3 in amino acids: CASSLDRTFEAFF. The CDR3 bases are TGTGCCAGCAGTCTTGACAGGACGTTTGAAGCTTTCTTT. The V call is TRBV12-3 or TRBV12-4, the J call TRBJ1-1; a weak D match, TRBD1 (6 bases). Between the trimmed V and J ends, which lost 5 bases and 7 bases, there was a span of 14 bases. The CDR3 sequence is 13 residues long.

V is TRBV5-6 and J is TRBJ2-5; no firm D call. The germline V gene has CDR1 SGHDT and CDR2 YYEEEE. Deletions cut 5 bases from V and 2 bases from J, with 13 bases between. The CDR3 length is 14 residues. The chain's CDR3 is CASRMTDFQETQYF. In nucleotides, the CDR3 is TGTGCCAGCAGGATGACTGATTTTCAAGAGACCCAGTACTTC.

J is TRBJ2-3 and V is TRBV9; 10 nucleotides match TRBD2. Germline assignment: CDR1 SGDLS and CDR2 YYNGEE. The CDR3 has 15 amino acids. The V and J ends lost 4 bases and 4 bases, in that order; junction bases with no gene match: 6. CDR3 sequence (DNA): TGTGCCAGCAGCAAGACTAGCGGGCGGGCAGATACGCAGTATTTT. Its protein is CASSKTSGRADTQYF.

The chain joins TRBV27 to TRBJ2-1, with a weak D call TRBD2 (6 bases). V lost 11 bases, J lost 2 bases, and 16 bases lay in between. CDR1 MNHEY and CDR2 SMNVEV come from the germline V gene (reference sequence). The CDR3 sequence is 14 residues long. CDR3 sequence: CAWGDRVTYNEQFF. Written as DNA, the CDR3 is TGTGCCTGGGGGGACCGGGTTACCTACAATGAGCAGTTCTTC.

The genes are TRBV3-1 (or the pseudogene TRBV3-2) and TRBJ1-1; D gene unclear. CDR1 and CDR2 from the germline V gene are LGHDT and YNNKEL (reference sequence). Trimming cost V 4 bases and J 5 bases, with 17 bases left between them. This CDR3 region has 15 residues. The DNA of the CDR3 is TGTGCCAGCAGCCTAGATGCCCGGCGAGGGACTGAAGCTTTCTTT. This codes for CASSLDARRGTEAFF.

The gene calls are TRBV6-4 and TRBJ1-5; maybe TRBD1 (6 bases). CDR3 length equals 16 residues. Germline V CDR1 and CDR2: MRHNA, SNTAGT. V was clipped by 7 bases and J by 3 bases, with 19 bases between them. The chain's CDR3 is CASNPRRQVLNQPQHF. The CDR3 DNA follows: TGTGCCAGCAACCCCCGGAGACAGGTGCTCAATCAGCCCCAGCATTTT.